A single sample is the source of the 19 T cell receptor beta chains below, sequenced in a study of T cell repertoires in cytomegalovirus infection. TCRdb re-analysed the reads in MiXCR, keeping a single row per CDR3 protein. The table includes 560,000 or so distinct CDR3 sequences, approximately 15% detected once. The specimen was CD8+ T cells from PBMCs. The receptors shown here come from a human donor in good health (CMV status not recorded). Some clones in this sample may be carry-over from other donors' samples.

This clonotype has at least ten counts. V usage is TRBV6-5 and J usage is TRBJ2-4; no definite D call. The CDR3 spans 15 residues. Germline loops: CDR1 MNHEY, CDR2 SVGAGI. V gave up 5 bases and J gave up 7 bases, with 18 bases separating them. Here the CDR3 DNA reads TGTGCCAGCAGTCAAACCACTGAGATGGTGAACATTCAGTACTTC. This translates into CASSQTTEMVNIQYF.

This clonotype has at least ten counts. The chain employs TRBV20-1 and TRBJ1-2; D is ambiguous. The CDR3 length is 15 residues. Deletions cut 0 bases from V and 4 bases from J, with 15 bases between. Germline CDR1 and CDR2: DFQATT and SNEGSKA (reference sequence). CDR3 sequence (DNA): TGCAGTGCTAGAGACGGACCCGTAAGAACCTATGGCTACACCTTC. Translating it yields CSARDGPVRTYGYTF.

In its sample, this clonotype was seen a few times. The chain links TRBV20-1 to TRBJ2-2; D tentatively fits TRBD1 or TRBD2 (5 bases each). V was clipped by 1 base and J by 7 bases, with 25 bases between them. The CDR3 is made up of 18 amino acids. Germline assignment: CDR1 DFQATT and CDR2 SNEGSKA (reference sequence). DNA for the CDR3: TGCAGTGCTAGAGGGTCCCGATCGACCGGGATCGGACACGGGGAGCTGTTTTTT. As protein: CSARGSRSTGIGHGELFF.

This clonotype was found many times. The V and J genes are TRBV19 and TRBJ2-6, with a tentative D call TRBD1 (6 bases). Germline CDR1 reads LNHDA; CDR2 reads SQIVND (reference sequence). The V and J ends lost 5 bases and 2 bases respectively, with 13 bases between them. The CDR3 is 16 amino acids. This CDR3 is CASSPQQGTGANVLTF. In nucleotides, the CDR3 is TGTGCCAGTAGTCCGCAACAGGGTACTGGGGCCAACGTCCTGACTTTC.

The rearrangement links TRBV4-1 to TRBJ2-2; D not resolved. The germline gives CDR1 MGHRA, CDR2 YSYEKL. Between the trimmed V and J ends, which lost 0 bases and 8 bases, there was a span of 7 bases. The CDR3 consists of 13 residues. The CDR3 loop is CASSQEGSGELFF. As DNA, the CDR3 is TGCGCCAGCAGCCAAGAGGGAAGTGGGGAGCTGTTTTTT.

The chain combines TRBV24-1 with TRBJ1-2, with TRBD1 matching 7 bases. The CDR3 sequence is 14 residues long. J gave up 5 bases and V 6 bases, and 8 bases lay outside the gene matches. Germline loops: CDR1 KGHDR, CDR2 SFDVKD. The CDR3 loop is CATSPPDRSYGYTF. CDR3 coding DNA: TGTGCCACCAGTCCTCCGGACAGGTCGTATGGCTACACCTTC.

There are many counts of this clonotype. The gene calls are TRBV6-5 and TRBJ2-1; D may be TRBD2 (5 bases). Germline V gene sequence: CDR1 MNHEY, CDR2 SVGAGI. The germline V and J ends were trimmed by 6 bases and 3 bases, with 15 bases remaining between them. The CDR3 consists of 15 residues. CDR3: CASSHAGLDYNEQFF. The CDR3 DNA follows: TGTGCCAGCAGCCACGCAGGACTGGACTACAATGAGCAGTTCTTC.

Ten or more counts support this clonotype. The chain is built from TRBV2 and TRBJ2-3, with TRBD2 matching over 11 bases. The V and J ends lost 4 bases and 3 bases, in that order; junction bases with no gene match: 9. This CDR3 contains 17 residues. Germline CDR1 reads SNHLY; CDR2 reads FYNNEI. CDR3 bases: TGTGCCAGCAGTGCCCTCAAGGCTAGCGGGAGGACAGATACGCAGTATTTT. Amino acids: CASSALKASGRTDTQYF.

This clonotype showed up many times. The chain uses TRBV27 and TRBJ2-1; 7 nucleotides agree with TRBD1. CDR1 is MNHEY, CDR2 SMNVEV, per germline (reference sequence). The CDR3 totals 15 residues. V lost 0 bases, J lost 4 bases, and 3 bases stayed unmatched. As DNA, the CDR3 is TGTGCCAGCAGTTTATCCAAGGGGGCTTACAATGAGCAGTTCTTC. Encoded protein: CASSLSKGAYNEQFF.

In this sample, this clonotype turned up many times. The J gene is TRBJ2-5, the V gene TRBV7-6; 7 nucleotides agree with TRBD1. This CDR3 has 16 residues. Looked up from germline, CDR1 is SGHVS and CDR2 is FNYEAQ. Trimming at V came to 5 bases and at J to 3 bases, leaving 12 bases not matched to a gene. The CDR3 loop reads CASSGQQGRQEETQYF. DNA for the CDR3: TGTGCCAGCAGCGGTCAACAGGGGAGACAGGAAGAGACCCAGTACTTC.

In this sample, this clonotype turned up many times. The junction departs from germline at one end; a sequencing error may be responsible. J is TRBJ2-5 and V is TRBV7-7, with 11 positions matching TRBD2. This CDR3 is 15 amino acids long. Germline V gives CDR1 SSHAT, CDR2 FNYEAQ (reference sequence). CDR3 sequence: CASSLVLAGAETQYF. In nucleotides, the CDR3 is TGTGCTAGCAGCTTAGTACTAGCGGGAGCTGAGACCCAGTACTTC.

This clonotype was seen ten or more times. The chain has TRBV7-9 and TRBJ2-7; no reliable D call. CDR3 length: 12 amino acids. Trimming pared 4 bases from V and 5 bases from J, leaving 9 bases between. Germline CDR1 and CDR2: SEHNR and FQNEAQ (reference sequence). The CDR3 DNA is TGTGCCAGCAGCTCCCAGGACGACGAGCAGTACTTC. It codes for CASSSQDDEQYF. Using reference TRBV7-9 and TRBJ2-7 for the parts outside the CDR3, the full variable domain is DTGVSQNPRHKITKRGQNVTFRCDPISEHNRLYWYRQTLGQGPEFLTYFQNEAQLEKSRLLSDRFSAERPKGSFSTLEIQRTEQGDSAMYLCASSSQDDEQYFGPGTRLTVT.

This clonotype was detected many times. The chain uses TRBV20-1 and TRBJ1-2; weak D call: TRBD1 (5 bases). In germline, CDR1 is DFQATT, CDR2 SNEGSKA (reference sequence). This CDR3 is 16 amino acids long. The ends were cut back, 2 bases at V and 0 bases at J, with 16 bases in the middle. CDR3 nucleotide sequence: TGCAGTGCTAGAAAACACCCGACAGCAACTAACTATGGCTACACCTTC. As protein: CSARKHPTATNYGYTF.

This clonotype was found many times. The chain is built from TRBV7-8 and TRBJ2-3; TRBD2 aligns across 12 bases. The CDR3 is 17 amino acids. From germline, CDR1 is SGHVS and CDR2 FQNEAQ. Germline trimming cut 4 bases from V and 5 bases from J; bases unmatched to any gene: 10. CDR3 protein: CASSSPPSGGAVDTQYF. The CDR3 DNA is TGTGCCAGCAGCTCCCCCCCTAGCGGGGGGGCCGTAGATACGCAGTATTTT.

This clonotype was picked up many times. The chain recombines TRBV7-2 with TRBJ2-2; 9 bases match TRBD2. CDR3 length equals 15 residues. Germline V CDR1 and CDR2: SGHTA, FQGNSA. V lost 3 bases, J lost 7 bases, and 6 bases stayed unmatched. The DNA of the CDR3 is TGTGCCAGCAGCTTCCCTAGCGGGGACGACGGGGAGCTGTTTTTT. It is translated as CASSFPSGDDGELFF.

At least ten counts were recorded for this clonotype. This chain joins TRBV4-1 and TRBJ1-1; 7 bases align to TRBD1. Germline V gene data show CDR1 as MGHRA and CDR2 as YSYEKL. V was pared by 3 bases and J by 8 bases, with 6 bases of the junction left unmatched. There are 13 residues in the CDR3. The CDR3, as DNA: TGCGCCAGCAGCCATCCCGGGACAGCAGAAGCTTTCTTT. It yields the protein CASSHPGTAEAFF.

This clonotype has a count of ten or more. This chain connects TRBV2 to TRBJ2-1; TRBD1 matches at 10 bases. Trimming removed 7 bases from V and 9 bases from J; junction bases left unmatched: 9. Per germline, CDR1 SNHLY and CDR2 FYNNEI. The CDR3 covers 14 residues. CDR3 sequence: CASTRGTGETEQFF. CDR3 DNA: TGTGCCAGCACCCGAGGGACAGGGGAAACTGAGCAGTTCTTC.

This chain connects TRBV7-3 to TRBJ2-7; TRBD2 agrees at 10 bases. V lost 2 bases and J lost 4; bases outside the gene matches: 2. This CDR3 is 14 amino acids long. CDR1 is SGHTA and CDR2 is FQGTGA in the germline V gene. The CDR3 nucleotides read TGTGCCAGCAGCTTATTAGCGGGGGGTTACGAGCAGTACTTC. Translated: CASSLLAGGYEQYF.

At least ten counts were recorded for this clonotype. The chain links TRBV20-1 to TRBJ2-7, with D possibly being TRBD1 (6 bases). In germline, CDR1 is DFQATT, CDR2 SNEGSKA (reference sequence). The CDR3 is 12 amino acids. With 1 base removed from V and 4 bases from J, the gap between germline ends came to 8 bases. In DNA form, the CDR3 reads TGCAGTGCTAGAGGTCAGGGGTACGAGCAGTACTTC. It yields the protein CSARGQGYEQYF.